Each of the 29 T cell receptor beta chains below was sequenced from the same sample in a study of blood T cell repertoires in COVID-19. Data came from immunoSEQ multiplex PCR; TCRdb stores just in-frame clones and leaves some out. This sample yields about 49,000 clones, of which 86% are seen a single time; around 4.6% belongs to the top ten. Material: peripheral blood. The receptors were gathered from a man aged 35-49 years with active COVID-19.

V gene TRBV4-1 combines with J gene TRBJ2-6, with D maybe TRBD1 (5 bases). The CDR3 has 15 residues. Trimming took off 4 bases at V and 1 base at J, with 8 bases between the two ends. CDR1 is MGHRA, CDR2 YSYEKL, per germline. CDR3 protein: CASSPQGSGANVLTF. The CDR3 region has the DNA TGCGCCAGCAGCCCTCAGGGTTCTGGGGCCAACGTCCTGACTTTC.

V gene TRBV5-6 combines with J gene TRBJ1-5; D ambiguous. V lost 4 bases, J lost 5 bases, and 7 bases lay in between. CDR3 length: 12 residues. The germline CDR1 and CDR2 sequences are SGHDT and YYEEEE. CDR3 in amino acids: CASSLGDQPQHF. CDR3 nucleotides: TGTGCCAGCAGCCTCGGGGATCAGCCCCAGCATTTT.

The chain joins TRBV27 to TRBJ2-3; D not certain. The germline V gene has CDR1 MNHEY and CDR2 SMNVEV (reference sequence). The V end was cut by 7 bases, the J end by 3 bases, with 11 bases between. The CDR3 has 13 amino acids. The CDR3 region is CASTRVSTDTQYF. The DNA of the CDR3 is TGTGCCAGCACCCGGGTCTCAACAGATACGCAGTATTTT.

This chain connects TRBV4-2 to TRBJ2-1; 10 positions match TRBD1. J gave up 8 bases and V 4 bases, and 11 bases lay outside the gene matches. The CDR3 extends over 16 amino acids. Germline-derived CDR1 and CDR2 are LGHNA and YNFKEQ. The CDR3 region is CASSLGAGQGMHEQFF. The CDR3 nucleotides are TGTGCCAGCAGCCTCGGTGCGGGACAGGGGATGCATGAGCAGTTCTTC.

The rearrangement joins TRBV27 to TRBJ2-1; perhaps TRBD2 as D (5 bases). Germline assignment: CDR1 MNHEY and CDR2 SMNVEV (reference sequence). The length of the CDR3 is 13 residues. V was pared by 3 bases and J by 3 bases, with 6 bases between. Here the CDR3 reads CASSFEGYNEQFF. DNA of the CDR3: TGTGCCAGCAGTTTTGAGGGCTACAATGAGCAGTTCTTC.

This clone was detected once. The rearrangement links TRBV6-5 to TRBJ2-5, with TRBD2 as a possible D gene (5 bases). The germline CDR1 and CDR2 sequences are MNHEY and SVGAGI. The CDR3 has 14 amino acids. V shed 0 bases and J shed 1 base, with 6 bases lying between them. In DNA form, the CDR3 reads TGTGCCAGCAGTTACTCTGGAGGCCAAGAGACCCAGTACTTC. It translates to CASSYSGGQETQYF.

The V call is TRBV5-1, the J call TRBJ2-7; tentatively, D is TRBD2 (6 bases). The CDR3 extends over 15 amino acids. V was shortened by 1 base and J by 0 bases, with 11 bases between the two germline ends. The V gene's germline CDR1 is SGHRS and CDR2 YFSETQ. CDR3 in DNA: TGCGCCAGCAGCTTGTATTTAGCGGCCTCCTACGAGCAGTACTTC. It codes for CASSLYLAASYEQYF.

The V call is TRBV29-1, the J call TRBJ1-1; D not certain. V dropped 6 bases and J dropped 0 bases, with 11 bases sitting between them. CDR1 SQVTM and CDR2 ANQGSEA come from the germline V gene. This CDR3 region has 13 residues. The CDR3 nucleotides are TGCAGCGTCGGGTCGAATATGAACACTGAAGCTTTCTTT. Protein product: CSVGSNMNTEAFF.

The genes are TRBV7-9 and TRBJ1-2; a possible D gene is TRBD1 (5 bases). From germline, CDR1 is SEHNR and CDR2 FQNEAQ (reference sequence). Trimming removed 3 bases at V and 5 bases at J, with 7 bases between. The CDR3 has 12 amino acids. The CDR3 sequence is CASSLDKYGYTF. CDR3 sequence (DNA): TGTGCCAGCAGCTTGGACAAGTATGGCTACACCTTC.

The CDR3 loop is CASSEVRPPYEQYF. The CDR3 DNA sequence: TGTGCCAGCAGTGAAGTCAGGCCCCCCTACGAGCAGTACTTC. The V gene is TRBV6-1, the J gene TRBJ2-7; no clear D. The CDR3 is made up of 14 amino acids. Trimming stripped 1 base from V and 2 bases from J, with 9 bases between. Germline CDR1 reads MNHNS; CDR2 reads SASEGT.

The chain couples TRBV3-1 (or the pseudogene TRBV3-2) to TRBJ2-6, with D perhaps TRBD1 (7 bases). Deletions cut 4 bases from V and 2 bases from J, with 12 bases between. The CDR3 totals 16 residues. The germline CDR1 and CDR2 sequences are LGHDT and YNNKEL (reference sequence). CDR3 residues: CASSRGDSPGANVLTF. DNA for the CDR3: TGTGCCAGCAGCCGGGGGGACAGTCCTGGGGCCAACGTCCTGACTTTC.

The chain carries TRBV4-1 and TRBJ2-2, with 8 bases identical to TRBD1. The CDR3 has 17 amino acids. The germline V gene has CDR1 MGHRA and CDR2 YSYEKL. The ends lost 4 bases at V and 1 base at J; junction bases unmatched: 8. In DNA form, the CDR3 reads TGCGCCAGCAGCCGAAAGCGACAGGGGCGGAACACCGGGGAGCTGTTTTTT. Protein product: CASSRKRQGRNTGELFF.

The chain joins TRBV7-9 to TRBJ2-3; 7 bases fit TRBD2. The germline gives CDR1 SEHNR, CDR2 FQNEAQ (reference sequence). V lost 8 bases, J lost 0 bases, and 5 bases stayed unmatched. The CDR3 is 14 residues long. CDR3 in amino acids: CASGNSGSTDTQYF. CDR3 sequence (DNA): TGTGCCAGCGGCAATAGCGGGAGCACAGATACGCAGTATTTT.

The chain employs TRBV4-1 and TRBJ1-5; TRBD1 agrees at 8 bases. CDR1 MGHRA and CDR2 YSYEKL come from the germline V gene. The CDR3 has 18 residues. V was pared by 0 bases and J by 0 bases, with 7 bases of the junction left unmatched. CDR3 loop: CASSQDGWTGLSNQPQHF. The CDR3 DNA is TGCGCCAGCAGCCAAGATGGGTGGACAGGGCTTAGCAATCAGCCCCAGCATTTT.

This chain's CDR3 is CASSKDRQNYGYTF. DNA for the CDR3: TGTGCCAGCAGCAAAGATCGACAGAACTATGGCTACACCTTC. The chain is built from TRBV21-1 and TRBJ1-2; TRBD1, the table's D call, was not compared with the DNA. TRBV21-1 is described as a pseudogene. The CDR3 has 14 amino acids.

In its sample, this clone was seen a few times. This rearrangement joins TRBV5-1 to TRBJ2-3; unclear D gene. Per germline, CDR1 SGHRS and CDR2 YFSETQ. V was pared by 0 bases and J by 4 bases, with 30 bases between. This CDR3 has 21 residues. The CDR3 region has the DNA TGCGCCAGCAGCTTGGGGCCCGAACTAATGCTAACTCGTCCCGACCCAGATACGCAGTATTTT. Translation: CASSLGPELMLTRPDPDTQYF. The full variable domain, rest sourced from reference TRBV5-1 and TRBJ2-3, is KAGVTQTPRYLIKTRGQQVTLSCSPISGHRSVSWYQQTPGQGLQFLFEYFSETQRNKGNFPGRFSGRQFSNSRSEMNVSTLELGDSALYLCASSLGPELMLTRPDPDTQYFGPGTRLTVL.

The chain employs TRBV28 and TRBJ2-7; D gene unclear. V was trimmed by 5 bases and J by 6 bases, leaving 11 bases between them. The CDR3 extends over 12 amino acids. Germline V lookup: CDR1 MDHEN, CDR2 SYDVKM. The CDR3 DNA sequence: TGTGCCAGCAGTCGAGCTCCAAGCGAGCAGTACTTC. Translation gives CASSRAPSEQYF.

This chain uses TRBV29-1 with TRBJ2-7; 10 nucleotides line up with TRBD1. This CDR3 has 14 amino acids. The V and J ends lost 3 bases and 6 bases, in that order; junction bases with no gene match: 8. From germline, CDR1 is SQVTM and CDR2 ANQGSEA. In nucleotides, the CDR3 is TGCAGCGTTGACCCCGGGACAGGGGCGATCGAGCAGTACTTC. Translated: CSVDPGTGAIEQYF.

Points on this clone: One end of the junction fails to match germline, which may point to a read error. CDR3: CAPSGTSGRRVRGAVF. The CDR3 DNA reads TGTGCCCCGTCCGGGACTAGCGGGAGGCGGGTCCGGGGAGCTGTTTTT. The chain couples TRBV19 to TRBJ2-2, with 15 bases that match TRBD2. This CDR3 has 16 amino acids. Germline CDR1 LNHDA, CDR2 SQIVND (reference sequence).

DNA of the CDR3: TGTGCCAGCACTCTAACGGGCGGGAGCCTGGAAGAGACCCAGTACTTC. Its translation is CASTLTGGSLEETQYF. V is TRBV5-6 and J is TRBJ2-5; 7 bases map to TRBD2. CDR1 is SGHDT and CDR2 is YYEEEE in the germline V gene. Unmatched junction bases numbered 14, after V lost 6 bases and J lost 3 bases. This CDR3 contains 16 residues.

The rearrangement links TRBV28 to TRBJ1-2, with TRBD1 identical over 9 bases. CDR3 length: 14 amino acids. Germline V gene data show CDR1 as MDHEN and CDR2 as SYDVKM. V lost 6 bases and J lost 6; bases outside the gene matches: 8. This CDR3 reads CASRAEDRGNGYTF. DNA for the CDR3: TGTGCCAGCAGGGCTGAGGACAGGGGAAATGGCTACACCTTC.

This clone was recorded at least ten times. The chain carries TRBV7-9 and TRBJ2-1; 8 nucleotides agree with TRBD1. V lost 2 bases, J lost 6 bases, and 12 bases stayed unmatched. Germline loops: CDR1 SEHNR, CDR2 FQNEAQ (reference sequence). The CDR3 runs 17 residues. The CDR3 region is CASSLTRDRTFLNEQFF. The CDR3 nucleotides read TGTGCCAGCAGCTTAACGCGGGACAGGACCTTCCTCAATGAGCAGTTCTTC.

Only one count was recorded for this clone. At one end the junction does not follow the germline gene, possibly because of a read error. The V and J genes are TRBV28 and TRBJ1-2; TRBD1 is a possible D gene (6 bases). The CDR3 runs to 13 residues. Germline V gene lookup returns CDR1 MDHEN and CDR2 SYDVKM. This CDR3 reads CTSSPGQINGYTF. The CDR3 DNA reads as TGTACCAGCAGCCCAGGACAGATTAATGGCTACACCTTC.

The chain employs TRBV6-4 and TRBJ2-2, with D unclear. Germline assignment: CDR1 MRHNA and CDR2 SNTAGT. Trimming shortened V by 3 bases and J by 2 bases, and 10 bases separated the two germline ends. The CDR3 extends over 15 amino acids. In nucleotides, the CDR3 is TGTGCCAGCAGTGAACAGAGTACCAACACCGGGGAGCTGTTTTTT. It codes for CASSEQSTNTGELFF.

This chain joins TRBV24-1 and TRBJ2-3; D is perhaps TRBD1 (7 bases). Trimming took off 3 bases at V and 1 base at J, with 16 bases between the two ends. From germline, CDR1 is KGHDR and CDR2 SFDVKD. CDR3 length: 17 amino acids. CDR3 in DNA: TGTGCCACCAGTGATCCCCAGACAGGGACTGGCACAGATACGCAGTATTTT. Translating gives CATSDPQTGTGTDTQYF.

The rearrangement joins TRBV5-1 to TRBJ2-2, with TRBD2 identical over 11 bases. V shed 3 bases and J 5 bases; nucleotides not matched to a gene: 3. There are 15 residues in the CDR3. The germline V gene has CDR1 SGHRS and CDR2 YFSETQ. CDR3 sequence reads: CASSYTSGSTGELFF. CDR3 bases: TGCGCCAGCAGCTATACTAGCGGGAGTACCGGGGAGCTGTTTTTT.

This clone was seen only once. This chain links TRBV15 with TRBJ2-2; 9 bases align to TRBD1. J gave up 3 bases and V 1 base, and 15 bases lay outside the gene matches. This CDR3 is 20 amino acids long. Germline V gene data show CDR1 as LNHNV and CDR2 as YYDKDF (reference sequence). The CDR3 is CATSRVPELFDRGDTGELFF. The CDR3 DNA reads as TGTGCCACCAGCAGAGTCCCGGAATTATTCGACAGGGGGGACACCGGGGAGCTGTTTTTT.

The rearrangement uses TRBV10-1 and TRBJ2-4; D ambiguous. V lost 0 bases and J 0 bases, leaving 12 bases between the germline ends. Per the germline V gene, CDR1 is WNHNN and CDR2 is SYGVQD (reference sequence). The CDR3 extends over 17 amino acids. Here the CDR3 reads CASSESLAERAKNIQYF. CDR3 coding DNA: TGCGCCAGCAGTGAGTCTCTGGCGGAGCGAGCCAAAAACATTCAGTACTTC.

This chain links TRBV14 with TRBJ2-1; D gene uncertain. V was pared by 0 bases and J by 4 bases, with 7 bases between. From germline, CDR1 is SGHDN and CDR2 FVKESK. This CDR3 spans 14 amino acids. The CDR3 reads CASSQDWPYNEQFF. CDR3 nucleotide sequence: TGTGCCAGCAGCCAAGATTGGCCTTACAATGAGCAGTTCTTC.